The 10 T cell receptor beta chains below come from one sample, sequenced in a study of vaccination and CD4 T cells after COVID-19 (dated by TCRdb to 2021 to 2024). The sample's treatment or condition label, in plain terms: approximately 9-day PBMC culture with coronavirus spike peptide pools or control peptides (ViraFEST assay). These TCRs are of unknown antigen specificity. The library was built by means of PCR. The sequencing machine was an Illumina iSeq 100. DNA from cultured CD4+ T cells was subjected to TCR sequencing with the Oncomine TCR Beta short-read assay at the Johns Hopkins FTIC core. The public reads were reanalyzed by TCRdb: fastp trimming at Q25, MiXCR alignment, in-frame beta chains only. Here each entry gathers all rows of one CDR3 protein and keeps the most common genes and DNA. The sample table holds roughly 14,000 distinct CDR3 sequences, of which about 35% were seen once. The leading ten clones occupy about 35% of the sample.

Sequenced input: cultured CD4+ T cells from blood. The receptors here all came from a human donor with COVID-19.

This chain uses TRBV12-5 with TRBJ2-3; D could derive from TRBD1 or TRBD2 (6 bases each). Germline V lookup: CDR1 LGHNT, CDR2 FRNRAP. The CDR3 runs to 14 residues. V lost 7 bases to trimming and J lost 2 bases, with 13 bases between them. Written as DNA, the CDR3 is TGTGCTAGTGATACCGGGGGCCACACAGATACGCAGTATTTT. Encoded protein: CASDTGGHTDTQYF.

The V gene is TRBV21-1, the J gene TRBJ2-3; the D segment call TRBD2 is taken from the table without a DNA check. TRBV21-1 is reported as a pseudogene. CDR3 length: 17 residues. The CDR3 loop is CASSGSSGRPGTDTQYF. The CDR3 DNA is TGTGCCAGCAGCGGGAGTAGCGGGAGGCCGGGCACAGATACGCAGTATTTT.

This clonotype has only a few counts. J is TRBJ2-5 and V is TRBV15; 7 bases map to TRBD2. CDR1 and CDR2 from the germline V gene are LNHNV and YYDKDF (reference sequence). The CDR3 loop spans 14 amino acids. The J segment lost 3 bases and the V segment lost 5 bases, leaving 6 bases of the junction unmatched. For the CDR3, the DNA is TGTGCCACCAGCGGGGGAGGGGCAGAAGAGACCCAGTACTTC. Its translation: CATSGGGAEETQYF.

The chain recombines TRBV20-1 with TRBJ2-5, with a tentative D call TRBD1 (6 bases). This CDR3 comprises 14 residues. Germline CDR1 and CDR2: DFQATT and SNEGSKA (reference sequence). The V and J ends lost 6 bases and 3 bases respectively, with 17 bases between them. For the CDR3, the DNA is TGCAGTGCCCCGAGCCCAGGGGCAGAAGAGACCCAGTACTTC. Its translation is CSAPSPGAEETQYF.

A few counts support this clonotype. This chain uses TRBV6-1 with TRBJ1-5; the D gene is possibly TRBD1 (5 bases). The CDR3 spans 13 residues. Trimming left V 4 bases short and J 6 bases short, with 10 bases between. The V gene's germline CDR1 is MNHNS and CDR2 SASEGT. The DNA of the CDR3 is TGTGCCAGCAGTGGCCAGGGCGGTCAGCCCCAGCATTTT. It codes for CASSGQGGQPQHF.

This CDR3 is CASSSRTGSTGDTQYF. For the CDR3, the DNA is TGTGCCAGCAGCTCTCGGACAGGGTCCACCGGGGATACGCAGTATTTT. The chain recombines TRBV6-8 with TRBJ2-3; the match to TRBD1 covers 8 bases. There are 16 residues in the CDR3. Germline V gene lookup returns CDR1 MNHGY and CDR2 SAAAGT. V lost 6 bases and J lost 6; bases outside the gene matches: 14.

V usage is TRBV20-1 and J usage is TRBJ1-1; D possibly corresponds to TRBD1 (5 bases). V shed 3 bases and J shed 0 bases, with 8 bases lying between them. The CDR3 sequence is 13 residues long. The germline V gene has CDR1 DFQATT and CDR2 SNEGSKA (reference sequence). The CDR3 DNA reads TGCAGTGCTAGCGGACACTTGAACACTGAAGCTTTCTTT. Translated: CSASGHLNTEAFF.

The chain combines TRBV28 with TRBJ2-3; 8 bases match TRBD2. The germline CDR1 and CDR2 sequences are MDHEN and SYDVKM. This CDR3 contains 15 residues. V shed 5 bases, J shed 4 bases, and the junction held 8 bases outside the gene matches. CDR3 protein: CASSRRGLGADTQYF. CDR3 DNA sequence: TGTGCCAGCAGTCGCAGGGGACTAGGGGCAGATACGCAGTATTTT.

This clonotype was counted a few times. V gene TRBV7-8 combines with J gene TRBJ2-7, with D maybe TRBD1 (6 bases). The CDR3 covers 15 residues. Trimming pared 1 base from V and 0 bases from J, leaving 10 bases between. Germline V gene data show CDR1 as SGHVS and CDR2 as FQNEAQ. In DNA form, the CDR3 reads TGTGCCAGCAGCTTAGTGGGGGCGAGCTCCTACGAGCAGTACTTC. Translation gives CASSLVGASSYEQYF.

The V call is TRBV6-2 or TRBV6-3, the J call TRBJ1-1, with D perhaps TRBD1 (5 bases). Germline V gene lookup returns CDR1 MNHEY and CDR2 SVGEGT. The CDR3 loop spans 15 amino acids. Deletions cut 2 bases from V and 3 bases from J, with 13 bases between. The CDR3 here is CASSYLLGGDTEAFF. The CDR3 DNA reads as TGTGCCAGCAGTTACCTTTTGGGAGGGGACACTGAAGCTTTCTTT.